This is a list of T cell receptor beta chains from one sample in a study of identical twins. TCRdb reprocessed the 5' RACE reads via MiXCR and lists one record per CDR3 protein. This sample yields 1.5 million to 2 million distinct CDR3 sequences, of which around 29% are seen a single time; about 0.3% belongs to the top ten. Sequenced input: cord blood. The source is a newborn girl in good health. Both conserved end residues are trimmed from each CDR3. The order of the fields is V gene, J gene, CDR3 length, clone size, CDR3 protein. Where a row states a size, it is once, few, many or the class of an expanded clone; other rows omit it.

v_call: TRBV25-1
j_call: TRBJ2-5
cdr3_length: 12
clone_size: NA
cdr3_aa: ASSRLAGGGEQY

v_call: TRBV12-3/TRBV12-4
j_call: TRBJ1-1
cdr3_length: 10
clone_size: NA
cdr3_aa: ASTRRPSEAF

v_call: TRBV28
j_call: TRBJ2-5
cdr3_length: 12
clone_size: few
cdr3_aa: ASRRDRGKETQY

v_call: TRBV20-1
j_call: TRBJ1-6
cdr3_length: 11
clone_size: NA
cdr3_aa: SAREEADSPLH

v_call: TRBV9
j_call: TRBJ2-1
cdr3_length: 12
clone_size: NA
cdr3_aa: ASNSVYPAHEQF

v_call: TRBV7-2
j_call: TRBJ2-4
cdr3_length: 13
clone_size: many
cdr3_aa: ASSLFSVAKNIQY

v_call: TRBV7-9
j_call: TRBJ2-7
cdr3_length: 11
clone_size: NA
cdr3_aa: ASGRGYSYEQY

v_call: TRBV29-1
j_call: TRBJ2-3
cdr3_length: 13
clone_size: many
cdr3_aa: SVPNGRGRADTQY

v_call: TRBV11-2
j_call: TRBJ2-3
cdr3_length: 13
clone_size: few
cdr3_aa: ASMGLAGGADTQY

v_call: TRBV20-1
j_call: TRBJ1-5
cdr3_length: 11
clone_size: NA
cdr3_aa: SASPVVGQPQH

v_call: TRBV6-2/TRBV6-3
j_call: TRBJ2-3
cdr3_length: 13
clone_size: many
cdr3_aa: ASSSPGDSTDTQY

v_call: TRBV2
j_call: TRBJ2-5
cdr3_length: 15
clone_size: NA
cdr3_aa: ASSRLAGGPRVNEQY

v_call: TRBV10-3
j_call: TRBJ1-2
cdr3_length: 12
clone_size: few
cdr3_aa: ATGQVQANYGYT

v_call: TRBV30
j_call: TRBJ1-2
cdr3_length: 11
clone_size: once
cdr3_aa: AWSTTFTYGYT

v_call: TRBV28
j_call: TRBJ2-1
cdr3_length: 18
clone_size: NA
cdr3_aa: ASSPRPSFLAGGVYNEQF

v_call: TRBV7-2
j_call: TRBJ1-2
cdr3_length: 11
clone_size: NA
cdr3_aa: ASSLWGADGYT

v_call: TRBV28
j_call: TRBJ2-1
cdr3_length: 14
clone_size: once
cdr3_aa: ASSPSGTLVHNEQF

v_call: TRBV20-1
j_call: NA
cdr3_length: 12
clone_size: few
cdr3_aa: SARPRTGDSEQY

v_call: TRBV24-1
j_call: TRBJ2-1
cdr3_length: 9
clone_size: NA
cdr3_aa: ATKDGNEQF

v_call: TRBV12-3/TRBV12-4
j_call: TRBJ2-1
cdr3_length: 9
clone_size: many
cdr3_aa: ASSTRHEQF

v_call: TRBV7-2
j_call: TRBJ1-1
cdr3_length: 13
clone_size: once
cdr3_aa: ASSLSAGRNTEAF

v_call: TRBV5-1
j_call: TRBJ2-1
cdr3_length: 14
clone_size: few
cdr3_aa: ASSTSSGGFYNEQF

v_call: TRBV2
j_call: TRBJ2-4
cdr3_length: 12
clone_size: many
cdr3_aa: ASSRTSLLLEQY

v_call: TRBV19
j_call: TRBJ2-5
cdr3_length: 14
clone_size: NA
cdr3_aa: ASTTSGTSNGNEQY